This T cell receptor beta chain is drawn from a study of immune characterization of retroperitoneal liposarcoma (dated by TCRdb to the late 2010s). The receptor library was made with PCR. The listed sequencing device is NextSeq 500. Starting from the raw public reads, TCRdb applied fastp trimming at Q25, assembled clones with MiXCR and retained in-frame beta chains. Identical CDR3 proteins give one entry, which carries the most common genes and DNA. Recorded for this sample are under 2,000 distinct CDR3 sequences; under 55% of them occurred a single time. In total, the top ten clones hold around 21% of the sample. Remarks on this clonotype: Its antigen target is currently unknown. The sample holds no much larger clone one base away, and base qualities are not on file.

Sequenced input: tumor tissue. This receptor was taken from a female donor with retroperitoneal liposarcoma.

The CDR3 protein is CASSDSAGGADTQYF. In nucleotide form, the sequence is TGTGCCAGCAGTGACAGTGCGGGAGGCGCAGATACGCAGTATTTT. The chain joins TRBV6-1 to TRBJ2-3, with TRBD2 identical over 8 junction bases. Compared with germline, V lacks 3 bases and J lacks 4 bases; bases without a gene match: 6. The CDR3 covers 15 residues, taking in both the cysteine and the phenylalanine. Kept here is only the CDR3 DNA, which spans 45 bases and is read in frame from base 1. From a lookup of the germline V gene, CDR1 and CDR2 are MNHNS and SASEGT.